The rows below give T cell receptor beta chains drawn from one sample of a study of T-cell reconstitution after alpha-beta-depleted transplantation in children. TCRdb called the PCR reads again in MiXCR, with one record for every CDR3 protein. The table shows 610,000 or so distinct CDR3 sequences, with roughly a quarter occurring only once. Sequenced material: PBMCs, taken before TCRalphabeta/CD19-depleted stem cell transplant. These receptors all stem from a boy under three years old with Wiskott-Aldrich syndrome, due to receive a stem cell transplant. The CDR3 runs from the conserved cysteine through the conserved F or W. The D gene is left open where the match is weak. Clone size is not always given. Where it is, it says once, few, many or a class for expanded clones.

>few|TRBJ2-2|TRBD1|TRBV5-1
CATSTGFGELFF
TGCGCCACATCGACAGGGTTCGGGGAGCTGTTTTTT
>NA|TRBJ2-7|TRBD2|TRBV5-1
CASSTGLAGDTYEQYF
TGCGCCAGCAGCACGGGACTAGCGGGAGATACCTACGAGCAGTACTTC
>few|TRBJ2-2|TRBD1|TRBV3-1
CASSRKRTGGERNTGELFF
TGTGCCAGCAGTCGGAAGAGGACAGGGGGAGAGAGGAACACCGGGGAGCTGTTTTTT
>few|TRBJ1-6|NA|TRBV20-1
CSGNKSPDSPLHF
TGCAGTGGCAATAAAAGTCCCGATTCACCCCTCCACTTT
>NA|TRBJ2-5|NA|TRBV7-8
CASSFGPLGKTQYF
TGTGCCAGCAGCTTTGGACCGCTTGGCAAGACCCAGTACTTC
>NA|TRBJ1-1|TRBD1|TRBV20-1
CSANRGGNTEAFF
TGCAGTGCTAACAGGGGGGGGAACACTGAAGCTTTCTTT
>NA|TRBJ2-1|NA|TRBV20-1
CSARDGSGQGRYNEQFF
TGCAGTGCTAGAGATGGGTCTGGGCAGGGAAGGTACAATGAGCAGTTCTTC
>once|TRBJ2-3|TRBD1|TRBV5-8
CASSPDRAGTDTQYF
TGTGCCAGCAGCCCGGACAGGGCGGGCACAGATACGCAGTATTTT
>few|TRBJ2-7|NA|TRBV15
CATSREIQGSEQYF
TGTGCCACCAGCAGAGAAATACAGGGCTCCGAGCAGTACTTC
>few|TRBJ2-7|NA|TRBV27
CASSLRRSSYEQYF
TGTGCCAGCAGTTTGCGGAGGAGCTCCTACGAGCAGTACTTC
>NA|TRBJ2-7|NA|TRBV30
CAWNGGGTKEQYF
TGTGCCTGGAACGGAGGGGGCACGAAAGAGCAGTACTTC
>NA|TRBJ1-3|NA|TRBV5-8
CASRWGSGNTIYF
TGTGCCAGCAGGTGGGGCTCTGGAAACACCATATATTTT
>NA|TRBJ2-7|TRBD2|TRBV7-2
CASSTTSGRTSSYEQYF
TGTGCCAGCAGTACGACTAGCGGGAGGACGAGCTCCTACGAGCAGTACTTC
>NA|TRBJ2-1|NA|TRBV5-1
CASSLGVGSIREQFF
TGCGCCAGCAGCTTGGGGGTCGGGAGCATTCGTGAGCAGTTCTTC
>few|TRBJ2-3|TRBD2|TRBV5-1
CASSLDGTSGSTDTQYF
TGCGCCAGCAGCTTAGACGGGACTAGCGGAAGCACAGATACGCAGTATTTT
>few|TRBJ2-3|TRBD2|TRBV20-1
CSARDKARREGLRTDTQYF
TGCAGTGCTAGAGATAAAGCAAGGAGGGAGGGCCTGCGCACAGATACGCAGTATTTT
>few|TRBJ1-3|NA|TRBV20-1
CSATLDMWSSGNTIYF
TGCAGTGCTACCCTAGACATGTGGAGCTCTGGAAACACCATATATTTT
>few|TRBJ2-3|NA|TRBV20-1
CSAAGQTSLTDTQYF
TGCAGTGCCGCGGGACAGACTTCACTCACAGATACGCAGTATTTT
>few|TRBJ2-1|TRBD2|TRBV2
CASSEGGASGRVGASYNEQFF
TGTGCCAGCAGTGAAGGGGGAGCTAGCGGGAGGGTCGGGGCCTCCTACAATGAGCAGTTCTTC
>few|TRBJ2-7|NA|TRBV27
CASSSGDRYEQYF
TGTGCCAGCAGTTCGGGGGACCGGTACGAGCAGTACTTC
>few|TRBJ2-1|NA|TRBV12-3/TRBV12-4
CASSLTGRAFNEQFF
TGTGCCAGCAGTTTAACCGGGAGAGCTTTTAATGAGCAGTTCTTC
>many|TRBJ2-7|NA|TRBV12-3/TRBV12-4
CASSLGYEQYF
TGTGCCAGCAGTTTAGGCTACGAGCAGTACTTC
>few|TRBJ1-2|NA|TRBV5-6
CASSVVTVRNYGYTF
TGTGCCAGCAGCGTCGTCACAGTACGAAACTATGGCTACACCTTC
>few|TRBJ2-7|TRBD2|TRBV4-2
CASSQQLAGDEQYF
TGTGCCAGCAGCCAACAACTAGCGGGGGATGAGCAGTACTTC
>few|TRBJ2-3|NA|TRBV20-1
CSAKRQGQGTDTQYF
TGCAGTGCTAAACGCCAGGGGCAGGGCACAGATACGCAGTATTTT
>few|TRBJ2-7|TRBD1|TRBV7-9
CASSYWTGWGPYEQYF
TGTGCCAGCAGCTACTGGACAGGATGGGGTCCTTACGAGCAGTACTTC
>NA|TRBJ2-2|NA|TRBV2
CASSELDFGELFF
TGTGCCAGCAGTGAACTGGACTTCGGGGAGCTGTTTTTT
>once|TRBJ2-3|TRBD2|TRBV7-8
CASSILGLAGGTDTQYF
TGTGCCAGCAGCATCCTAGGACTAGCGGGAGGGACAGATACGCAGTATTTT
>few|TRBJ2-3|NA|TRBV20-1
CSAREASTDTQYF
TGCAGTGCTAGAGAGGCTAGCACAGATACGCAGTATTTT
>NA|TRBJ2-3|NA|TRBV29-1
CSVEPRGRTDTQYF
TGCAGCGTTGAACCCCGGGGACGCACAGATACGCAGTATTTT
>few|TRBJ2-1|NA|TRBV20-1
CSAGGSVAEQFF
TGCAGTGCCGGGGGCTCGGTTGCGGAGCAGTTCTTC
>NA|TRBJ2-2|TRBD2|TRBV6-1
CASSEPVLAGYTGELFF
TGTGCCAGCAGTGAACCTGTCCTAGCGGGCTACACCGGGGAGCTGTTTTTT
>few|TRBJ1-4|NA|TRBV25-1
CASSEGLGNSENEKLFF
TGTGCCAGCAGTGAAGGTTTGGGGAACAGTGAAAATGAAAAACTGTTTTTT
>NA|TRBJ2-1|NA|TRBV7-2
CASSLANIEQFF
TGTGCCAGCAGCTTAGCGAATATTGAGCAGTTCTTC
>few|TRBJ2-5|TRBD2|TRBV5-1
CASSLGLAGLPKETQYF
TGCGCCAGCAGCCTAGGACTAGCGGGATTACCCAAAGAGACCCAGTACTTC